The T cell receptor (beta chain) described here comes from a study of T cell repertoires in cytomegalovirus infection. About the research overall: The authors used CMV epitopes that were HLA-C-restricted (recently identified) and HLA-B-restricted (well studied). Public TCR beta signatures indicated both CMV infection and matching HLA type.

General study findings and limits: Summed frequency of shared TCR beta families picked out CMV carriers who also had the relevant HLA. Dominating the ex vivo response were HLA-C-restricted CMV-specific TCR beta clonotypes.

This clonotype was recorded many times. Its antigen is still unknown. TCRdb independently ran MiXCR on the reads; one entry per CDR3 protein. The sample lists about 830,000 distinct CDR3 sequences, about 31% occurring once. Germline CDR1 and CDR2: MNHNY and SVGAGI (reference sequence). V trimming: 4 bases; J trimming: 3 bases; junction bases outside the gene matches: 4. The length of the CDR3 is 16 residues. Sequencing used cultured CD8+ T cells from PBMCs, obtained from culture after CMV antigen stimulation. The V and J genes are TRBV6-6 and TRBJ1-6, with 9 bases identical to TRBD1. This sequence originates from a human donor in good health (CMV status not recorded). Some clones in this sample may be carry-over from other donors' samples. The CDR3 coding sequence is TGTGCCAGCAGTTCCGGGACAGGGAACTATAATTCACCCCTCCACTTT. Amino acid sequence: CASSSGTGNYNSPLHF.